This TCR beta chain came from a study of T cells in localized non-small cell lung cancer. Study-level findings and limits: Maximal T cell clonality occurred in uninvolved adjacent lung, with tumor ranking below it. Sequencing involved a lone tumor region, leaving heterogeneity possible. A higher density of T cells in blood coincided with extended overall survival. When the top 100 tumor clones were examined, a median approximately 59 of them also appeared in the adjacent lung, which was paired and uninvolved.

TCRdb's table, derived via immunoSEQ multiplex PCR, lists solely in-frame clones and lacks some. The sample contains fewer than 20,000 clones, 70% to 90% of which appear only once. Concerning this clone itself: Its antigen remains unknown.

The clonotype was recovered from a male donor aged 60 or over with stage II lung adenocarcinoma. The sequencing used peripheral blood mononuclear cells, collected before any cancer treatment.

CDR3 loop: CASSFQGATEAFF. CDR3 DNA sequence: TGTGCCAGCAGTTTTCAGGGGGCTACTGAAGCTTTCTTT. The chain uses TRBV6-5 and TRBJ1-1; 8 bases agree with TRBD1. The CDR3 length is 13 residues. Germline V lookup: CDR1 MNHEY, CDR2 SVGAGI. J lost 5 bases, V lost 4 bases, and 3 bases had no gene match.